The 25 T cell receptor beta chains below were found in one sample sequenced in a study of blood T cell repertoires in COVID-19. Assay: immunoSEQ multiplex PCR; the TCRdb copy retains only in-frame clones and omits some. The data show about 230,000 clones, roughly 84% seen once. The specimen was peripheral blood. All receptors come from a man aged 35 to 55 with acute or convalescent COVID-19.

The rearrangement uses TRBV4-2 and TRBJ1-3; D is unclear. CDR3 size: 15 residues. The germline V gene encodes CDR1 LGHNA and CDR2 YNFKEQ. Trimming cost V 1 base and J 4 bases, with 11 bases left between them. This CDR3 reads CASSQVGQTGNTIYF. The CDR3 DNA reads TGTGCCAGCAGCCAAGTTGGGCAGACCGGAAACACCATATATTTT.

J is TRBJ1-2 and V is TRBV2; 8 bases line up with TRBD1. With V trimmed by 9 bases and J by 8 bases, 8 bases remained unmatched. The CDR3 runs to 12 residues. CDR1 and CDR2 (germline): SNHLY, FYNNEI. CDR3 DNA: TGTGCCAGTACCTGGACAGGGACCGGCTACACCTTC. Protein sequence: CASTWTGTGYTF.

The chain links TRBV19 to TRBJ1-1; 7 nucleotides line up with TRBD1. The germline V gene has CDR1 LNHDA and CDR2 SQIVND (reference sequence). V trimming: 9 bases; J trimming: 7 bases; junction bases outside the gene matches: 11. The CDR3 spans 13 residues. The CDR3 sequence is CASLGTAFYEAFF. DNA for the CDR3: TGTGCCAGCCTCGGGACAGCATTTTATGAAGCTTTCTTT. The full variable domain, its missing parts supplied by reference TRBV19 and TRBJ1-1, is DGGITQSPKYLFRKEGQNVTLSCEQNLNHDAMYWYRQDPGQGLRLIYYSQIVNDFQKGDIAEGYSVSREKKESFPLTVTSAQKNPTAFYLCASLGTAFYEAFFGQGTRLTVV.

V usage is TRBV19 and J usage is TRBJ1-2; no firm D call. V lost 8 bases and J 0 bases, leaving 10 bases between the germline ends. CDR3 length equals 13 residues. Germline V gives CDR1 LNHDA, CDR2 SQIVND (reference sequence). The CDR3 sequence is CASPVDPNYGYTF. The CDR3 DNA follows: TGTGCCAGTCCGGTTGATCCTAACTATGGCTACACCTTC.

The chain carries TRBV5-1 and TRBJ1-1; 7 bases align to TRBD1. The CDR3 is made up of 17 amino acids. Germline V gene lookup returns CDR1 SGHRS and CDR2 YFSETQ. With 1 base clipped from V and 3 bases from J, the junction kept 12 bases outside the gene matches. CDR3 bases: TGCGCCAGCAGCTTGTTCCCCCAGGGGGTAAAGGACACTGAAGCTTTCTTT. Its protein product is CASSLFPQGVKDTEAFF.

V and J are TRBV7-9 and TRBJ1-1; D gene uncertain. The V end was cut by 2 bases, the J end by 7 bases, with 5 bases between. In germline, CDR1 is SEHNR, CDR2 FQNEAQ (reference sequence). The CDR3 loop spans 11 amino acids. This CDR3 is CASSLPLEAFF. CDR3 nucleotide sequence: TGTGCCAGCAGCTTACCCCTTGAAGCTTTCTTT.

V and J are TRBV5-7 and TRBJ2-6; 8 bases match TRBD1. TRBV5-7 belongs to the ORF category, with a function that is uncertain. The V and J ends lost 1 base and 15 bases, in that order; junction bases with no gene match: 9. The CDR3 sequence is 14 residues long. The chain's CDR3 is CASSLSGTGSTLTF. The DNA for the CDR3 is TGTGCCAGCAGCTTGTCCGGGACAGGATCGACCCTGACTTTC.

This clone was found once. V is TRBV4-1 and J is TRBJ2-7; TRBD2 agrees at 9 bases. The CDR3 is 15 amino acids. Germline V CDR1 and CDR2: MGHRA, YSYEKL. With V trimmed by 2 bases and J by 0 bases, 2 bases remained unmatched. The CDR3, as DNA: TGCGCCAGCAGCCAAATAGCGGGGGTCTCCTACGAGCAGTACTTC. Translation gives CASSQIAGVSYEQYF.

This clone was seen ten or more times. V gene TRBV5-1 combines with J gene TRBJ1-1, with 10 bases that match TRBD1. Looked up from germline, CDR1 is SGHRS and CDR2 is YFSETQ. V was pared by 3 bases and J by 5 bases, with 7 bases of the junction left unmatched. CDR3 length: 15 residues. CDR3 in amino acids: CASSSGTGVRTEAFF. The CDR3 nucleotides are TGCGCCAGCAGCTCCGGGACAGGGGTGAGGACTGAAGCTTTCTTT. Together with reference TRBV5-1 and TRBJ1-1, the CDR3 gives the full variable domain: KAGVTQTPRYLIKTRGQQVTLSCSPISGHRSVSWYQQTPGQGLQFLFEYFSETQRNKGNFPGRFSGRQFSNSRSEMNVSTLELGDSALYLCASSSGTGVRTEAFFGQGTRLTVV.

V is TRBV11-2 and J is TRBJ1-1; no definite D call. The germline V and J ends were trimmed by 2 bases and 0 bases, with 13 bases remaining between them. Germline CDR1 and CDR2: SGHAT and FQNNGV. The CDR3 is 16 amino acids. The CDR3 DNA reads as TGTGCCAGCAGCTTAACGGCAGGTAGACTGAACACTGAAGCTTTCTTT. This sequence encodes CASSLTAGRLNTEAFF. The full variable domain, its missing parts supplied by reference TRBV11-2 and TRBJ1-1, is EAGVAQSPRYKIIEKRQSVAFWCNPISGHATLYWYQQILGQGPKLLIQFQNNGVVDDSQLPKDRFSAERLKGVDSTLKIQPAKLEDSAVYLCASSLTAGRLNTEAFFGQGTRLTVV.

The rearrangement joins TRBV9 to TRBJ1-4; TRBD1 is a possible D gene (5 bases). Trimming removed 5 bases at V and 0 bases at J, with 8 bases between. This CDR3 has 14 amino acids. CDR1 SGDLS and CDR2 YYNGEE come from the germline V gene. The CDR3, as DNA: TGTGCCAGCAGTCTAGGGGCAACTAATGAAAAACTGTTTTTT. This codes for CASSLGATNEKLFF.

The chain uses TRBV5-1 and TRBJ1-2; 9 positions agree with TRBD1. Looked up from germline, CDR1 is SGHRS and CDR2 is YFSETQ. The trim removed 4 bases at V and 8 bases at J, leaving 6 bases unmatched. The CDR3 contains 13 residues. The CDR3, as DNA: TGCGCCAGCAGCCCCACAGGGGGCGTCGGCTACACCTTC. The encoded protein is CASSPTGGVGYTF.

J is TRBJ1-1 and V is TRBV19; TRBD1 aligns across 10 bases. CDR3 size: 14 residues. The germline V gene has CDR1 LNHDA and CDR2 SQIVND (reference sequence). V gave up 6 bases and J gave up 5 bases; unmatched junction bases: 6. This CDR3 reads CASSAGTGVTEAFF. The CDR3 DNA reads TGTGCCAGTAGCGCTGGGACAGGGGTTACTGAAGCTTTCTTT. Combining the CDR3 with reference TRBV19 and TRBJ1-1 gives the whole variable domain DGGITQSPKYLFRKEGQNVTLSCEQNLNHDAMYWYRQDPGQGLRLIYYSQIVNDFQKGDIAEGYSVSREKKESFPLTVTSAQKNPTAFYLCASSAGTGVTEAFFGQGTRLTVV.

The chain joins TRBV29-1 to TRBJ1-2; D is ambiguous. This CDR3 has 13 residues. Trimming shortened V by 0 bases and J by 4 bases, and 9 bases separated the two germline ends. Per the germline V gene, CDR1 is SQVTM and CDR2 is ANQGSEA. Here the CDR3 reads CSVEDARSYGYTF. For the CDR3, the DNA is TGCAGCGTTGAAGATGCCAGGTCCTATGGCTACACCTTC. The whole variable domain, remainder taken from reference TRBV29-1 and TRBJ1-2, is SAVISQKPSRDICQRGTSLTIQCQVDSQVTMMFWYRQQPGQSLTLIATANQGSEATYESGFVIDKFPISRPNLTFSTLTVSNMSPEDSSIYLCSVEDARSYGYTFGSGTRLTVV.

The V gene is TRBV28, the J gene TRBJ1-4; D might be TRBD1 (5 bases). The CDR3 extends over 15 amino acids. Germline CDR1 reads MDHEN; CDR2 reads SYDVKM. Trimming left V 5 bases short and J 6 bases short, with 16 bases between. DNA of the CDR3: TGTGCCAGCAGTACCTCGGGGGGTGTGTATGAAAAACTGTTTTTT. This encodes CASSTSGGVYEKLFF.

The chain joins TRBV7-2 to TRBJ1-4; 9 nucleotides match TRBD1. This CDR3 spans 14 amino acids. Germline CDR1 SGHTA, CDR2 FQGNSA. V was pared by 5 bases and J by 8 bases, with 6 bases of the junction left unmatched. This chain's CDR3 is CASSVTGGWEKLFF. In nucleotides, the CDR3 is TGTGCCAGCAGCGTCACAGGGGGCTGGGAAAAACTGTTTTTT.

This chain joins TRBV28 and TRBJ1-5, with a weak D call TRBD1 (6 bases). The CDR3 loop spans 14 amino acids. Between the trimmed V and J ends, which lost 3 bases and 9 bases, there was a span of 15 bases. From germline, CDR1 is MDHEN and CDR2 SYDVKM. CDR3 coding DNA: TGTGCCAGCAGTTTCGACAGGTGGAGAGTGCCCCAGCATTTT. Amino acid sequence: CASSFDRWRVPQHF.

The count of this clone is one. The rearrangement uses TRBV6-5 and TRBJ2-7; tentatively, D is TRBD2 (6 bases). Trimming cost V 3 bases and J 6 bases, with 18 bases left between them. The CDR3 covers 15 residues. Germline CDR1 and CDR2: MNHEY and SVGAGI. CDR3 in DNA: TGTGCCAGCAGTTATTCGGGGGTCCCACCGTTCGAGCAGTACTTC. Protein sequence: CASSYSGVPPFEQYF.

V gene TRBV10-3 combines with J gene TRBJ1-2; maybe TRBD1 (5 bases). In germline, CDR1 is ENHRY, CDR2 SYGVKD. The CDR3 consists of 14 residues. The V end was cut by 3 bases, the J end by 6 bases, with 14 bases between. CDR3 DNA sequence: TGTGCCATCAGTGAACAAGGGGTTGCGGATGGCTACACCTTC. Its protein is CAISEQGVADGYTF.

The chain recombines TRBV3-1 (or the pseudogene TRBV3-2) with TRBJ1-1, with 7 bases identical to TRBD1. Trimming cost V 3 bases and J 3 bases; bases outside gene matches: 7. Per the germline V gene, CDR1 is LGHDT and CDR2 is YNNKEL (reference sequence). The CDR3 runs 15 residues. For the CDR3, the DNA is TGTGCCAGCAGCCAGAGAACCGGGACAGACACTGAAGCTTTCTTT. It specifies CASSQRTGTDTEAFF.

The CDR3 DNA reads TGCAGTGCTAGTGCCAGGGGTCTCTACGAGCAGTACTTC. This gives the protein CSASARGLYEQYF. The gene calls are TRBV20-1 and TRBJ2-7; tentative D call: TRBD1 (6 bases). Trimming took 3 bases from V and 3 from J, leaving 12 bases between them. CDR3 length equals 13 residues. CDR1 DFQATT and CDR2 SNEGSKA come from the germline V gene (reference sequence).

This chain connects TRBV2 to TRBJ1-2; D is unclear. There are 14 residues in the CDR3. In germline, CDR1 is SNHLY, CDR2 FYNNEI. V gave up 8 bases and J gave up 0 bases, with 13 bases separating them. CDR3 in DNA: TGTGCCAGCCTTCCCGGGGAGGCTAACTATGGCTACACCTTC. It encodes CASLPGEANYGYTF.

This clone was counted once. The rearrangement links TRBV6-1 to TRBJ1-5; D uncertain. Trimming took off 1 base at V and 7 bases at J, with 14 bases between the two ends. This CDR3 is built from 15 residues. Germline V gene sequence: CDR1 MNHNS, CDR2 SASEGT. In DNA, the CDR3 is TGTGCCAGCAGTGAAGAGAGAGAGGGCGGGCAGCCCCAGCATTTT. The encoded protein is CASSEEREGGQPQHF.

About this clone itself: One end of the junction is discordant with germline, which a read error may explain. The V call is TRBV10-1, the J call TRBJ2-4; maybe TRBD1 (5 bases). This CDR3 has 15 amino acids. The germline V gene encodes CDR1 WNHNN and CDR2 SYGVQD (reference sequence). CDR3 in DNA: TGCGCCACCAGTTCGACAGTCTCAGCCAAAAACATTCAGTACTTC. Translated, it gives CATSSTVSAKNIQYF.

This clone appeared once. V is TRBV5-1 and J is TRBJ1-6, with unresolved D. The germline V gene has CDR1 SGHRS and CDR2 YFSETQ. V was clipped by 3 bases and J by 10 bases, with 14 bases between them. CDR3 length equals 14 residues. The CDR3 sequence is CASSWSTPGSPLHF. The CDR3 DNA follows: TGCGCCAGCAGCTGGTCCACCCCGGGGTCACCCCTCCACTTT.